A single sample gave rise to the 31 T cell receptor beta chains below, sequenced in a study of cytomegalovirus exposure and HLA in healthy donors (dated by TCRdb to 2016 to 2017). Library creation used the immunoSEQ multiplex PCR assay. A mixture of 60 forward primers for TCR Vbeta segments and 13 reverse primers for TCR Jbeta segments was used in the multiplex PCR. In TCRdb, the immuneACCESS table is reduced to in-frame sequences with V and J assigned. These tables do not hold every clone; where another copy was compared, an unresolved V gene accounts for under half, and the others remain unexplained. Counted in this sample were 140,000 to 150,000 clones; roughly 80% of them appeared once. Approximately 4.2% of the sample is taken by the ten largest. Sample: PBMCs. All receptors derive from a woman in her 40s in good health and CMV-seropositive.

This clone occurred once. The genes are TRBV2 and TRBJ1-2, with 11 bases that match TRBD1. Losses at the gene ends were 10 bases for V and 4 bases for J; bases not matched to a gene: 11. The CDR3 runs to 15 residues. The V gene's germline CDR1 is SNHLY and CDR2 FYNNEI. CDR3 residues: CANSRDRGDAYGYTF. In DNA, the CDR3 is TGTGCCAACTCCCGGGACAGGGGGGATGCCTATGGCTACACCTTC.

This clone is a singleton in its sample. V gene TRBV27 combines with J gene TRBJ2-5, with 9 bases that match TRBD2. The CDR3 loop spans 18 amino acids. The V and J ends lost 2 bases and 5 bases, in that order; junction bases with no gene match: 15. Per germline, CDR1 MNHEY and CDR2 SMNVEV (reference sequence). The CDR3 region is CASSLDAGGYLELETQYF. CDR3 sequence (DNA): TGTGCCAGCAGTTTAGACGCGGGAGGGTACCTTGAGTTGGAGACCCAGTACTTC.

The chain carries TRBV28 and TRBJ2-1, with 8 bases matching TRBD1. This CDR3 is 15 amino acids long. The germline V gene has CDR1 MDHEN and CDR2 SYDVKM. Germline trimming cut 6 bases from V and 6 bases from J; bases unmatched to any gene: 10. CDR3 DNA: TGTGCCAGCAGCCTGGGTTGGACAGGGCGCAATGAGCAGTTCTTC. Its protein is CASSLGWTGRNEQFF.

This chain uses TRBV27 with TRBJ2-3; possibly TRBD1 for D (6 bases). The CDR3 has 15 residues. Trimming shortened V by 6 bases and J by 3 bases, and 16 bases separated the two germline ends. CDR1 MNHEY and CDR2 SMNVEV come from the germline V gene (reference sequence). CDR3 nucleotides: TGTGCCAGCAGCAGCCGGCAGGGGTGGACAGATACGCAGTATTTT. It codes for CASSSRQGWTDTQYF.

To note about this clone: Compared with germline, one end of the junction differs, possibly owing to a read error. V usage is TRBV6-1 and J usage is TRBJ2-5; TRBD1 aligns across 7 bases. The length of the CDR3 is 17 residues. The V gene's germline CDR1 is MNHNS and CDR2 SASEGT. CDR3 protein: CASGDVETGIGSKTQYF. CDR3 coding DNA: TGTGCCAGCGGTGATGTGGAGACAGGGATTGGTTCGAAGACCCAGTACTTC.

For the CDR3, the DNA is TGCGCCAGCAGCCAAGTACGAGAAGATACGCAGTATTTT. This sequence encodes CASSQVREDTQYF. The chain employs TRBV4-3 and TRBJ2-3; no reliable D call. The CDR3 spans 13 residues. Germline V gene lookup returns CDR1 LGHNA and CDR2 YSLEER. The V gene lost 1 base and the J gene lost 5 bases, with 7 bases spanning the gap.

The V call is TRBV5-3, the J call TRBJ2-7; TRBD2 is a possible D gene (6 bases). Being an ORF, TRBV5-3 has a function that is uncertain. With 3 bases removed from V and 2 bases from J, the gap between germline ends came to 15 bases. This CDR3 is 15 amino acids long. CDR3 in amino acids: CARSYDGTRPYEQYF. CDR3 DNA: TGTGCCAGAAGCTACGACGGGACTCGACCCTACGAGCAGTACTTC.

There are a few counts of this clone. In DNA form, the CDR3 reads TGTGCCAGCTCAGTCCTGGCGGGGGAGACCCAGTACTTC. Its translation is CASSVLAGETQYF. This chain uses TRBV18 with TRBJ2-5, with TRBD2 as a possible D gene (6 bases). This CDR3 has 13 residues. Per germline, CDR1 KGHSH and CDR2 LQKENI. Trimming took off 5 bases at V and 5 bases at J, with 12 bases between the two ends. Full variable domain (remainder filled in from reference TRBV18 and TRBJ2-5): NAGVMQNPRHLVRRRGQEARLRCSPMKGHSHVYWYRQLPEEGLKFMVYLQKENIIDESGMPKERFSAEFPKEGPSILRIQQVVRGDSAAYFCASSVLAGETQYFGPGTRLLVL.

CDR3 protein: CASSQLAGGGDEQFF. DNA of the CDR3: TGTGCCAGCAGCCAACTAGCGGGAGGAGGGGATGAGCAGTTCTTC. This sequence joins TRBV6-5 and TRBJ2-1, with 12 bases matching TRBD2. Unmatched junction bases numbered 8, after V lost 6 bases and J lost 8 bases. The CDR3 is made up of 15 amino acids. The germline V gene encodes CDR1 MNHEY and CDR2 SVGAGI.

This clone was observed a few times. The CDR3 DNA reads TGTGCCAGTAGTATACAGCGGGGAACCTACGAGCAGTACTTC. The encoded protein is CASSIQRGTYEQYF. The V call is TRBV19, the J call TRBJ2-7; 7 bases match TRBD2. This CDR3 comprises 14 residues. Germline assignment: CDR1 LNHDA and CDR2 SQIVND (reference sequence). Losses at the gene ends were 2 bases for V and 2 bases for J; bases not matched to a gene: 3.

The CDR3 region has the DNA TGTGCCAGCAGCGGGGCCCCGGGAAGCAATCAGCCCCAGCATTTT. Its translation is CASSGAPGSNQPQHF. The gene calls are TRBV9 and TRBJ1-5; no definite D call. There are 15 residues in the CDR3. The V end lost 3 bases, the J end lost 1 base, and 11 bases lay between the germline ends. The V gene's germline CDR1 is SGDLS and CDR2 YYNGEE.

V usage is TRBV5-4 and J usage is TRBJ2-7; D gene unclear. The CDR3 has 13 amino acids. Germline CDR1 SGHNT, CDR2 YYREEE (reference sequence). V lost 2 bases and J lost 1, with 7 bases in between. The CDR3 DNA follows: TGTGCCAGCAGCTTTCCTAGTTCCTACGAGCAGTACTTC. Amino acids: CASSFPSSYEQYF.

The CDR3 spells CASSGRDYGGELFF. In DNA form, the CDR3 reads TGTGCCAGCAGCGGCCGGGATTACGGCGGGGAGCTGTTTTTT. The chain joins TRBV5-4 to TRBJ2-2; maybe TRBD2 (5 bases). Germline loops: CDR1 SGHNT, CDR2 YYREEE (reference sequence). The CDR3 spans 14 residues. V was cut by 4 bases and J by 7 bases, with 14 bases left in between.

This chain uses TRBV6-5 with TRBJ1-5; D is unresolved. V lost 2 bases, J lost 0 bases, and 8 bases lay in between. CDR1 is MNHEY and CDR2 is SVGAGI in the germline V gene. CDR3 length equals 15 residues. The CDR3 coding sequence is TGTGCCAGCAGTTACGCAGTTGATAGCAATCAGCCCCAGCATTTT. The encoded protein is CASSYAVDSNQPQHF.

The chain has TRBV15 and TRBJ2-3, with 9 bases that match TRBD2. Germline loops: CDR1 LNHNV, CDR2 YYDKDF (reference sequence). Trimming took 6 bases from V and 1 from J; bases not matched to a gene: 2. There are 14 residues in the CDR3. The DNA of the CDR3 is TGTGCCACCAGTGAGCGGGGGGGCACAGATACGCAGTATTTT. Amino acids: CATSERGGTDTQYF.

In the case of this clone: One junction end does not reproduce the germline sequence, and a read error may be involved. The rearrangement uses TRBV7-9 and TRBJ2-1, with D tentatively TRBD2 (6 bases). The germline V gene has CDR1 SEHNR and CDR2 FQNEAQ (reference sequence). This CDR3 region has 13 residues. The DNA of the CDR3 is TGTGCCAGCAGCCTCCGGGACTTGGATGAGGAGTTCTTC. It specifies CASSLRDLDEEFF. The whole variable domain, remainder taken from reference TRBV7-9 and TRBJ2-1, is DTGVSQNPRHKITKRGQNVTFRCDPISEHNRLYWYRQTLGQGPEFLTYFQNEAQLEKSRLLSDRFSAERPKGSFSTLEIQRTEQGDSAMYLCASSLRDLDEEFFGPGTRLTVL.

CDR3 sequence: CASSVGAGISTDTQYF. The CDR3 bases are TGTGCCAGCAGCGTAGGGGCGGGCATTAGCACAGATACGCAGTATTTT. The chain recombines TRBV9 with TRBJ2-3, with D possibly being TRBD2 (5 bases). V gave up 0 bases and J gave up 0 bases, with 11 bases separating them. CDR3 length: 16 amino acids. CDR1 is SGDLS, CDR2 YYNGEE, per germline.

V is TRBV19 and J is TRBJ2-3; D possibly corresponds to TRBD2 (6 bases). V dropped 3 bases and J dropped 4 bases, with 8 bases sitting between them. Germline V CDR1 and CDR2: LNHDA, SQIVND (reference sequence). The CDR3 is 13 residues long. The CDR3 coding sequence is TGTGCCAGTAGTATGTGGGGGGCAGATACGCAGTATTTT. Its protein is CASSMWGADTQYF.

This chain uses TRBV19 with TRBJ1-2; 10 positions agree with TRBD1. Looked up from germline, CDR1 is LNHDA and CDR2 is SQIVND (reference sequence). The length of the CDR3 is 15 residues. With V trimmed by 5 bases and J by 4 bases, 7 bases remained unmatched. The CDR3 reads CASSPDRGRGYGYTF. CDR3 nucleotide sequence: TGTGCCAGTAGTCCAGACAGGGGGCGCGGCTATGGCTACACCTTC.

The rearrangement uses TRBV4-2 and TRBJ2-7; 8 bases line up with TRBD2. V shed 4 bases and J 1 base; nucleotides not matched to a gene: 12. The CDR3 runs to 17 residues. The germline CDR1 and CDR2 sequences are LGHNA and YNFKEQ. CDR3 DNA sequence: TGTGCCAGCAGCCCGAGAATGGGACTAGGGTTTTCCTACGAGCAGTACTTC. Its protein product is CASSPRMGLGFSYEQYF.

Only one count was recorded for this clone. The chain employs TRBV7-2 and TRBJ2-1; 11 positions match TRBD2. Germline lookup yields CDR1 SGHTA and CDR2 FQGNSA. CDR3 size: 14 residues. V dropped 10 bases and J dropped 7; count of bases not matched to a gene: 9. The CDR3 nucleotides are TGTGCCACAAATCTAGCGGGGGGCGTGAATGAGCAGTTCTTC. Its protein product is CATNLAGGVNEQFF.

The rearrangement uses TRBV11-3 and TRBJ2-5; TRBD2 aligns across 9 bases. The CDR3 contains 16 residues. Per germline, CDR1 SGHNT and CDR2 YENEEA. The junction had 7 bases not matched to a gene; V was cut back by 1 base and J by 4 bases. CDR3 DNA: TGTGCCAGCAGCTTAGGCGCTAGCGGGACTGGAGAGACCCAGTACTTC. As protein: CASSLGASGTGETQYF.

This clone was recorded a few times. This chain uses TRBV10-2 with TRBJ1-3; 8 bases map to TRBD1. The CDR3 sequence is 17 residues long. With 2 bases clipped from V and 2 bases from J, the junction kept 8 bases outside the gene matches. The germline V gene has CDR1 WSHSY and CDR2 SAAADI. The CDR3 DNA follows: TGCGCCAGCAGTGAGCCCCAGGGGGCAGTCACTGGAAACACCATATATTTT. Translating it yields CASSEPQGAVTGNTIYF.

V gene TRBV27 combines with J gene TRBJ2-5; D unresolved. Trimming took 2 bases from V and 7 from J, leaving 11 bases between them. The CDR3 totals 13 residues. The germline V gene has CDR1 MNHEY and CDR2 SMNVEV (reference sequence). The DNA for the CDR3 is TGTGCCAGCAGTTTAGCCCGGTTCGGGACCCAGTACTTC. This sequence encodes CASSLARFGTQYF.

The CDR3 coding sequence is TGTGCCAGTAGCCCCACAGGGGGCGGCGATGGCTACACCTTC. It encodes CASSPTGGGDGYTF. V gene TRBV19 combines with J gene TRBJ1-2; 9 bases line up with TRBD1. The CDR3 spans 14 residues. Germline trimming cut 6 bases from V and 6 bases from J; bases unmatched to any gene: 8. The germline V gene has CDR1 LNHDA and CDR2 SQIVND (reference sequence). Looking up the rest from reference TRBV19 and TRBJ1-2 gives the full variable domain: DGGITQSPKYLFRKEGQNVTLSCEQNLNHDAMYWYRQDPGQGLRLIYYSQIVNDFQKGDIAEGYSVSREKKESFPLTVTSAQKNPTAFYLCASSPTGGGDGYTFGSGTRLTVV.

The chain has TRBV29-1 and TRBJ2-7, with a possible D match to TRBD1 (6 bases). V was trimmed by 6 bases and J by 2 bases, leaving 11 bases between them. From germline, CDR1 is SQVTM and CDR2 ANQGSEA. The CDR3 covers 12 residues. In DNA, the CDR3 is TGCAGCGTAGAGGACAGAGCCTACGAGCAGTACTTC. It encodes CSVEDRAYEQYF.

This clone was detected a few times. At one of its ends the junction is not consistent with the germline gene, which may arise from a read error. The J gene is TRBJ1-4, the V gene TRBV28, with a tentative D call TRBD1 (5 bases). In germline, CDR1 is MDHEN, CDR2 SYDVKM. The CDR3 spans 11 residues. The CDR3 loop reads CASSSIGEAAF. The CDR3 DNA is TGTGCCAGCAGCTCAATAGGGGAGGCCGCTTTT.

The chain links TRBV5-1 to TRBJ2-3; TRBD1 matches 9 bases. Germline lookup yields CDR1 SGHRS and CDR2 YFSETQ. The J segment lost 4 bases and the V segment lost 2 bases, leaving 5 bases of the junction unmatched. The CDR3 has 15 amino acids. The CDR3 sequence is CASSLDRGFPDTQYF. For the CDR3, the DNA is TGCGCCAGCAGCTTAGACAGGGGGTTCCCAGATACGCAGTATTTT.

The rearrangement links TRBV5-6 to TRBJ2-1, with D unclear. This CDR3 has 16 amino acids. Trimming cost V 4 bases and J 6 bases, with 20 bases left between them. In germline, CDR1 is SGHDT, CDR2 YYEEEE. The CDR3 DNA follows: TGTGCCAGCAGCCCGCCCGGGTCAAACCCCGGCAATGAGCAGTTCTTC. It yields the protein CASSPPGSNPGNEQFF.

The chain recombines TRBV2 with TRBJ2-2, with D maybe TRBD1 (6 bases). V lost 6 bases, J lost 2 bases, and 13 bases lay in between. Germline V gene data show CDR1 as SNHLY and CDR2 as FYNNEI. This CDR3 contains 15 residues. The CDR3 DNA follows: TGTGCCAGCAGCGCAACAGGGTTTAACACCGGGGAGCTGTTTTTT. The encoded protein is CASSATGFNTGELFF.

CDR3 nucleotide sequence: TGTGCCAGCTCAACGACTAACCTCCAAGAGACCCAGTACTTC. It encodes CASSTTNLQETQYF. The V gene is TRBV18, the J gene TRBJ2-5; maybe TRBD2 (5 bases). Trimming took off 5 bases at V and 1 base at J, with 11 bases between the two ends. Germline V gene sequence: CDR1 KGHSH, CDR2 LQKENI. The CDR3 totals 14 residues.